Below are 20 T cell receptor beta chains sequenced from a single sample in a study of shared clonotypes between healthy human individuals. The data were produced by immunoSEQ multiplex PCR, yet TCRdb's version contains in-frame clones alone and is incomplete. The sample shows 190,000 or so clones, around 63% of them seen only once. Sequencing was done on a sample of memory CD4+ T cells sorted from blood. Described subset: CD45RA-negative fraction. These receptors came from a man aged 30 to 39 in good health.

This clone appeared a few times. The chain uses TRBV2 and TRBJ1-1, with TRBD1 matching over 8 bases. V dropped 7 bases and J dropped 7; count of bases not matched to a gene: 8. Germline V gene lookup returns CDR1 SNHLY and CDR2 FYNNEI. CDR3 length: 13 residues. In DNA, the CDR3 is TGTGCCAGCACTACCAGGGACAGGCGTGAAGCTTTCTTT. This translates into CASTTRDRREAFF.

The genes are TRBV2 and TRBJ1-5; D not certain. V was pared by 3 bases and J by 7 bases, with 10 bases between. The germline V gene has CDR1 SNHLY and CDR2 FYNNEI. The CDR3 consists of 13 residues. CDR3 sequence: CASSDITGQPQHF. In nucleotides, the CDR3 is TGTGCCAGCAGTGACATTACCGGGCAGCCCCAGCATTTT. The full variable domain, rest sourced from reference TRBV2 and TRBJ1-5, is EPEVTQTPSHQVTQMGQEVILRCVPISNHLYFYWYRQILGQKVEFLVSFYNNEISEKSEIFDDQFSVERPDGSNFTLKIRSTKLEDSAMYFCASSDITGQPQHFGDGTRLSIL.

The genes are TRBV2 and TRBJ1-2; TRBD1 is a possible D gene (6 bases). CDR3 length: 15 residues. Trimming removed 8 bases at V and 5 bases at J, with 21 bases between. The germline gives CDR1 SNHLY, CDR2 FYNNEI. CDR3 sequence (DNA): TGTGCCAGCGGGGAACGGGACATGGCATATTATGGCTACACCTTC. It is translated as CASGERDMAYYGYTF.

This chain links TRBV10-2 with TRBJ1-5; D gene ambiguous. Germline loops: CDR1 WSHSY, CDR2 SAAADI. The CDR3 runs 14 residues. With 4 bases removed from V and 5 bases from J, the gap between germline ends came to 12 bases. The CDR3 loop reads CASSGGLDYQPQHF. CDR3 bases: TGCGCCAGCAGTGGTGGTCTCGATTATCAGCCCCAGCATTTT.

The V gene is TRBV4-3, the J gene TRBJ1-5; the D is unclear. V was pared by 4 bases and J by 4 bases, with 8 bases between. The CDR3 loop spans 13 amino acids. Germline V gives CDR1 LGHNA, CDR2 YSLEER. CDR3 sequence: CASSLEVNQPQHF. CDR3 in DNA: TGCGCCAGCAGCCTGGAGGTAAATCAGCCCCAGCATTTT.

The chain has TRBV13 and TRBJ1-1; D gene uncertain. The V end lost 5 bases, the J end lost 0 bases, and 13 bases lay between the germline ends. This CDR3 spans 15 amino acids. The germline V gene has CDR1 PRHDT and CDR2 FYEKMQ (reference sequence). CDR3 sequence reads: CASSPLPLMNTEAFF. CDR3 bases: TGTGCCAGCAGCCCTTTGCCCCTTATGAACACTGAAGCTTTCTTT. Variable domain in full (rest from reference TRBV13 and TRBJ1-1): AAGVIQSPRHLIKEKRETATLKCYPIPRHDTVYWYQQGPGQDPQFLISFYEKMQSDKGSIPDRFSAQQFSDYHSELNMSSLELGDSALYFCASSPLPLMNTEAFFGQGTRLTVV.

This clone showed up just a few times. The CDR3 coding sequence is TGTGCCAGCAGCTTGCGTGGGGGACTCAACAATGAGCAGTTCTTC. Protein sequence: CASSLRGGLNNEQFF. The gene calls are TRBV5-4 and TRBJ2-1, with a weak D call TRBD2 (6 bases). Germline CDR1 reads SGHNT; CDR2 reads YYREEE (reference sequence). This CDR3 region has 15 residues. V dropped 1 base and J dropped 5 bases, with 13 bases sitting between them.

Comments on this clone: This sample includes further DNA sequences coding for the same CDR3. CDR3 residues: CASSVVLAGDDEQFF. The CDR3 bases are TGTGCCAGCAGCGTAGTGCTAGCGGGAGATGATGAGCAGTTCTTC. The gene calls are TRBV9 and TRBJ2-1; 10 bases are a match to TRBD2. Germline V gene data show CDR1 as SGDLS and CDR2 as YYNGEE. V lost 0 bases to trimming and J lost 8 bases; unmatched junction nucleotides: 5. The CDR3 extends over 15 amino acids.

The DNA of the CDR3 is TGTGCCACCAGCGGGGTAGCGGGAGTTGAGACCCAGTACTTC. This sequence encodes CATSGVAGVETQYF. The chain couples TRBV15 to TRBJ2-5; 9 bases agree with TRBD2. The CDR3 is made up of 14 amino acids. Germline values: CDR1 LNHNV, CDR2 YYDKDF (reference sequence). J lost 5 bases, V lost 5 bases, and 6 bases had no gene match.

This chain joins TRBV27 and TRBJ1-5; a possible D gene is TRBD1 (5 bases). V lost 6 bases, J lost 3 bases, and 18 bases lay in between. Germline V gene data show CDR1 as MNHEY and CDR2 as SMNVEV (reference sequence). The CDR3 runs to 16 residues. The DNA for the CDR3 is TGTGCCAGCAGCCTCATCGGGACGGTTCTCAATCAGCCCCAGCATTTT. Protein product: CASSLIGTVLNQPQHF.

This clone was seen at least ten times. CDR3 amino acids: CASSQFRGERMSEQFF. The CDR3 nucleotides read TGTGCCAGCAGCCAATTCCGGGGAGAGCGAATGAGTGAGCAGTTCTTC. The rearrangement links TRBV5-6 to TRBJ2-1; tentative D call: TRBD2 (5 bases). Trimming took 4 bases from V and 9 from J, leaving 23 bases between them. In germline, CDR1 is SGHDT, CDR2 YYEEEE. The CDR3 consists of 16 residues.

This clone turned up a few times. This chain connects TRBV7-8 to TRBJ1-4; no definite D call. The V gene's germline CDR1 is SGHVS and CDR2 FQNEAQ. This CDR3 has 12 residues. With 0 bases removed from V and 7 bases from J, the gap between germline ends came to 3 bases. Here the CDR3 DNA reads TGTGCCAGCAGCTTAGCAAGTGAAAAACTGTTTTTT. Translation: CASSLASEKLFF.

Worth noting for this clone: The same CDR3 can be traced to other DNA sequences in this sample. The rearrangement uses TRBV7-9 and TRBJ1-5; D is undetermined. In germline, CDR1 is SEHNR, CDR2 FQNEAQ (reference sequence). V gave up 1 base and J gave up 5 bases, with 3 bases separating them. The CDR3 has 12 residues. The CDR3 loop is CASSLEDQPQHF. The CDR3 nucleotides read TGTGCCAGCAGCTTAGAGGATCAGCCCCAGCATTTT.

V gene TRBV6-1 combines with J gene TRBJ1-1; possibly TRBD1 for D (6 bases). There are 14 residues in the CDR3. The germline V gene has CDR1 MNHNS and CDR2 SASEGT. Trimming cost V 5 bases and J 2 bases, with 12 bases left between them. The CDR3 sequence is CASSIRQVNTEAFF. Written as DNA, the CDR3 is TGTGCCAGCAGTATTCGACAGGTTAACACTGAAGCTTTCTTT.

The V and J genes are TRBV30 and TRBJ2-5; a weak D match, TRBD2 (6 bases). Germline assignment: CDR1 GTSNPN and CDR2 SVGIG (reference sequence). The CDR3 has 14 residues. The ends were cut back, 1 base at V and 1 base at J, with 10 bases in the middle. The DNA of the CDR3 is TGTGCCTGGAGTGGTGGCGGGGCCCAAGAGACCCAGTACTTC. This sequence encodes CAWSGGGAQETQYF.

CDR3 region: CASSTHPGRADSYEQYF. The CDR3 nucleotides read TGTGCCAGCAGCACACACCCGGGCAGGGCCGACTCCTACGAGCAGTACTTC. The genes are TRBV7-6 and TRBJ2-7; D may be TRBD1 (5 bases). The CDR3 is made up of 17 amino acids. CDR1 and CDR2 from the germline V gene are SGHVS and FNYEAQ. Trimming stripped 5 bases from V and 0 bases from J, with 20 bases between. Combining the CDR3 with reference TRBV7-6 and TRBJ2-7 gives the whole variable domain GAGVSQSPRYKVTKRGQDVALRCDPISGHVSLYWYRQALGQGPEFLTYFNYEAQQDKSGLPNDRFSAERPEGSISTLTIQRTEQRDSAMYRCASSTHPGRADSYEQYFGPGTRLTVT.

This clone has a handful of counts. V is TRBV7-8 and J is TRBJ1-1, with D uncertain. CDR1 SGHVS and CDR2 FQNEAQ come from the germline V gene. This CDR3 region has 11 residues. The germline V and J ends were trimmed by 6 bases and 2 bases, with 4 bases remaining between them. DNA of the CDR3: TGTGCCAGCAGGGAAAACACTGAAGCTTTCTTT. Encoded protein: CASRENTEAFF.

CDR3 protein: CASIRGRQDLSYEQYF. CDR3 coding DNA: TGTGCCAGCATTCGGGGAAGACAGGACCTCTCCTACGAGCAGTACTTC. V usage is TRBV2 and J usage is TRBJ2-7, with D maybe TRBD1 (6 bases). V shed 7 bases and J shed 0 bases, with 19 bases lying between them. CDR3 size: 16 residues. CDR1 is SNHLY and CDR2 is FYNNEI in the germline V gene.

The chain carries TRBV6-4 and TRBJ1-2; no reliable D call. Germline values: CDR1 MRHNA, CDR2 SNTAGT. The CDR3 spans 12 residues. The V end lost 8 bases, the J end lost 3 bases, and 10 bases lay between the germline ends. The CDR3 region is CASFDNYYGYTF. As DNA, the CDR3 is TGTGCCAGCTTCGACAACTACTATGGCTACACCTTC.

This clone turned up a few times. V gene TRBV28 combines with J gene TRBJ2-3; D uncertain. This CDR3 contains 14 residues. V was clipped by 5 bases and J by 2 bases, with 11 bases between them. Germline assignment: CDR1 MDHEN and CDR2 SYDVKM. CDR3 coding DNA: TGTGCCAGCAGTACGGACCGACACACAGATACGCAGTATTTT. It translates to CASSTDRHTDTQYF. Full variable domain (rest looked up from reference TRBV28 and TRBJ2-3): DVKVTQSSRYLVKRTGEKVFLECVQDMDHENMFWYRQDPGLGLRLIYFSYDVKMKEKGDIPEGYSVSREKKERFSLILESASTNQTSMYLCASSTDRHTDTQYFGPGTRLTVL.